These 18 T cell receptor beta chains were all obtained from the same sample, sequenced in a study of CD8+ T cells in alopecia areata. Extracted from the samples, RNA was reverse transcribed into cDNA to serve as the sequencing template. Measured with immunoSEQ multiplex PCR; TCRdb has only the in-frame clones, and not every one. The sample yields around 300,000 clones, without any singletons. The study sorted pooled cutaneous lymph node cells by CD4, CD8alpha, NKG2D, NKG2ACE and other markers. Material: CD4+ T cells sorted from a lymph node. The receptors shown here come from a C3H/HeJ mouse with alopecia areata. This mouse strain has H2-k as its MHC haplotype.

Concerning this clone: Gene names and germline refer to mouse. Sequencing ends 4 residues short of the CDR3 end; the germline J gene provides the rest. The chain is built from TRBV13-1 and TRBJ1-2, with 7 bases that match TRBD1. The germline V gene has CDR1 NSHNY and CDR2 SYGAGN. The CDR3 is made up of 14 amino acids. V lost 3 bases to trimming and J lost 0 bases; unmatched junction nucleotides: 2. CDR3 DNA, as far as it was read: TGTGCCAGCAGTGCGACAGGGTCAAACTCC. Translated: CASSATGSNS. In full, the CDR3 is CASSATGSNSDYTF.

About this clone: Mouse names are used for the genes. The sequenced fragment ends 4 residues before the CDR3 boundary, so the rest is inferred from the germline J gene. V is TRBV13-1 and J is TRBJ2-2; 9 positions match TRBD2. Germline CDR1 reads NSHNY; CDR2 reads SYGAGN. The V segment lost 5 bases and the J segment 1 base; nucleotides outside the gene matches: 0. CDR3 size: 14 residues. The covered CDR3 bases are TGTGCCAGCAGACTGGGGGGAAACACCGGG. Amino acids: CASRLGGNTG. In full, the CDR3 is CASRLGGNTGQLYF.

As to this clone: Germline and genes here are mouse. The read ends 4 residues shy of where the CDR3 ends; the end is completed using the germline J gene. The chain employs TRBV13-1 and TRBJ2-5; TRBD2 aligns across 7 bases. J gave up 1 base and V 3 bases, and 2 bases lay outside the gene matches. This CDR3 contains 14 residues. Germline assignment: CDR1 NSHNY and CDR2 SYGAGN. The sequenced part of the CDR3 DNA is TGTGCCAGCAGTGCCGACTGGGACCAAGAC. It yields the protein CASSADWDQD. The entire CDR3 protein reads CASSADWDQDTQYF.

This clone was found a few times. The gene names here belong to mouse. The CDR3 end falls 4 residues outside the read, so it is completed with the germline J gene. The V and J genes are TRBV4 and TRBJ1-2, with 10 nucleotides matching TRBD1. V was clipped by 5 bases and J by 1 base; unmatched bases: 1. This CDR3 is built from 14 residues. CDR1 and CDR2 (germline): LGHDT, YNNKQL (reference sequence). Here the CDR3 reads CASSDRGQNSDYTF. The part of the CDR3 DNA that was read is TGTGCCAGCAGCGACAGGGGGCAAAACTCC.

This clone was recorded a few times. Any gene name here is a mouse gene name. The CDR3 is cut off 4 residues early in the read; its end comes from the germline J gene. The chain couples TRBV5 to TRBJ1-1; D possibly corresponds to TRBD1 (6 bases). The CDR3 extends over 13 amino acids. Germline CDR1 reads LGHNA; CDR2 reads YNLKQL (reference sequence). The CDR3 is CASSQEGAREVFF. Partial CDR3 DNA: TGTGCCAGCAGCCAAGAGGGGGCGCGA.

This clone was seen only a few times. The genes are named according to mouse. The read stops 4 residues short of the end of the CDR3; the missing end is completed from the germline J gene. Additional DNA sequences in this sample encode the identical CDR3. This rearrangement joins TRBV31 to TRBJ2-5; the match to TRBD2 covers 9 bases. The CDR3 totals 14 residues. V lost 1 base and J lost 3; bases outside the gene matches: 2. CDR1 is GKSSPN, CDR2 SITVG, per germline. The sequenced part of the CDR3 DNA is TGTGCCTGGAGTCGCGACTGGGGGCAAGAC. As protein: CAWSRDWGQD. The complete CDR3 sequence is CAWSRDWGQDTQYF.

Regarding this clone: Gene names are mouse gene names. The read comes to an end 3 residues before the CDR3 does, leaving the germline J gene to fill in the end. The chain has TRBV3 and TRBJ1-6; TRBD1 matches at 9 bases. TRBJ1-6 is an open reading frame, and its role is uncertain. The CDR3 contains 18 residues. Unmatched junction bases numbered 9, after V lost 6 bases and J lost 0 bases. The V gene's germline CDR1 is SNHLY and CDR2 FYNGKV (reference sequence). The CDR3 DNA, read in part, is TGTGCCAGCAGAGTCCCGGGACAGGGATGTTCCTATAATTCGCCC. This gives the protein CASRVPGQGCSYNSP. The full-length CDR3 reads as CASRVPGQGCSYNSPLYF.

This clone was seen only a few times. Gene names and germline refer to mouse. The read stops 4 residues short of the end of the CDR3; the missing end is completed from the germline J gene. The J gene is TRBJ1-1, the V gene TRBV5; the match to TRBD1 covers 10 bases. The ends lost 0 bases at V and 4 bases at J; junction bases unmatched: 2. CDR1 and CDR2 from the germline V gene are LGHNA and YNLKQL (reference sequence). The CDR3 runs to 15 residues. The sequenced part of the CDR3 DNA is TGTGCCAGCAGCCAAGAGGGACAGGGGTTCACA. Protein sequence: CASSQEGQGFT. The whole CDR3 region reads CASSQEGQGFTEVFF.

Details on this clone: The genes are named according to mouse. Sequencing ends 4 residues short of the CDR3 end; the germline J gene provides the rest. J is TRBJ2-5 and V is TRBV1; D is unclear. The germline V gene encodes CDR1 NSQYPW and CDR2 LRSPGD (reference sequence). CDR3 length equals 13 residues. The DNA read from the CDR3 is TGCACCTGCAGTGCAGTGCAGCGAGAC. Translation: CTCSAVQRD. The full CDR3 sequence reads CTCSAVQRDTQYF.

This clone was counted a few times. Gene names denote mouse genes. The read stops 4 residues short of the end of the CDR3; the missing end is completed from the germline J gene. This chain connects TRBV17 to TRBJ2-7; D gene ambiguous. The CDR3 covers 15 residues. Deletions cut 0 bases from V and 0 bases from J, with 9 bases between. The V gene's germline CDR1 is MNHDT and CDR2 YYDKIL. The CDR3 loop is CASSRDTHSSYEQYF. The covered CDR3 bases are TGTGCTAGCAGTAGAGATACACATAGCTCCTAT.

This clone has a handful of counts. Here the gene names and germline are mouse. The read ends 4 residues before the CDR3 terminus; that terminus is restored from the germline J gene. The chain couples TRBV19 to TRBJ2-2; 11 bases align to TRBD2. Germline CDR1 reads FNHDT; CDR2 reads SITEND (reference sequence). The trim removed 5 bases at V and 1 base at J, leaving 7 bases unmatched. This CDR3 spans 17 amino acids. CDR3 loop: CASSNPGLGENTGQLYF. The part of the CDR3 DNA that was read is TGTGCCAGCAGCAATCCGGGACTGGGGGAAAACACCGGG.

This clone was counted between two and nine times. These gene names are mouse names. The read gets to within 4 residues of the CDR3 end, and the germline J gene fills in the rest. The chain recombines TRBV5 with TRBJ1-2; possibly TRBD1 for D (6 bases). Trimming left V 1 base short and J 4 bases short, with 10 bases between. The CDR3 runs 14 residues. CDR1 is LGHNA and CDR2 is YNLKQL in the germline V gene (reference sequence). The CDR3 loop reads CASSQAGEGSDYTF. The sequenced CDR3 bases are TGTGCCAGCAGCCAAGCAGGGGAGGGCTCC.

Ten or more counts support this clone. Gene names and germline refer to mouse. Read coverage stops 4 residues before the CDR3 terminus; the germline J gene supplies the remainder. This chain uses TRBV17 with TRBJ2-3, with 7 bases lining up with TRBD2. The CDR3 contains 13 residues. From germline, CDR1 is MNHDT and CDR2 YYDKIL. J gave up 3 bases and V 4 bases, and 1 base lay outside the gene matches. CDR3 sequence reads: CASSTWGAETLYF. CDR3 bases read: TGTGCTAGCAGTACCTGGGGGGCAGAA.

About this clone itself: The gene names here belong to mouse. The read ends 4 residues shy of where the CDR3 ends; the end is completed using the germline J gene. The rearrangement joins TRBV17 to TRBJ2-1; 10 positions match TRBD2. This CDR3 is 15 amino acids long. With 6 bases clipped from V and 3 bases from J, the junction kept 5 bases outside the gene matches. Germline V gene data show CDR1 as MNHDT and CDR2 as YYDKIL. CDR3 bases read: TGTGCTAGCAGCGGGGACTGGGGCCTCTATGCT. This encodes CASSGDWGLYA. The full-length CDR3 reads as CASSGDWGLYAEQFF.

This clone was detected only a few times. The germline and genes are mouse ones. The read ends 4 residues early relative to the CDR3; the germline J gene fills the gap. The chain carries TRBV13-3 and TRBJ1-1; TRBD1 might be the D (5 bases). Germline CDR1 and CDR2: NNHDY and SYVADS. There are 13 residues in the CDR3. The chain's CDR3 is CASSPRQITEVFF. The covered CDR3 bases are TGTGCCAGCAGCCCCCGACAGATAACA.

This clone showed up just a few times. The genes are named according to mouse. The read ends 4 residues shy of where the CDR3 ends; the end is completed using the germline J gene. V gene TRBV19 combines with J gene TRBJ2-7; D is perhaps TRBD2 (5 bases). The V gene's germline CDR1 is FNHDT and CDR2 SITEND (reference sequence). There are 13 residues in the CDR3. CDR3 bases read: TGTGCCAGCAGTCCCCCGACTGCTTAT. Amino acids: CASSPPTAY. The whole CDR3 protein is CASSPPTAYEQYF.

Comments on this clone: A much larger clone differs by one base, so this may be a read error. Gene names are mouse gene names. The same CDR3 arises from other DNA sequences in this sample as well. CDR3 bases read: TGTGCCAGCAGCTTTGGGACAACAAACTCC. It encodes CASSFGTTNS. The CDR3 in its entirety is CASSFGTTNSDYTF. The chain uses TRBV4 and TRBJ1-2, with D possibly TRBD1 on 6 matching bases. The CDR3 goes on 4 residues after the read ends, and that part is filled in from the germline J gene. The CDR3 sequence is 14 residues long. Looked up from germline, CDR1 is LGHDT and CDR2 is YNNKQL (reference sequence). With 4 bases removed from V and 0 bases from J, the gap between germline ends came to 9 bases.

Details on this clone: Gene names follow the mouse nomenclature. The read stops 4 residues short of the end of the CDR3; the missing end is completed from the germline J gene. The chain recombines TRBV19 with TRBJ2-7, with TRBD2 identical over 11 bases. The CDR3 length is 15 residues. Germline CDR1 reads FNHDT; CDR2 reads SITEND (reference sequence). The covered CDR3 bases are TGTGCCAGCAGTATAAACCGGGACTGGGGGTAT. The encoded protein is CASSINRDWGY. The complete CDR3 sequence is CASSINRDWGYEQYF. The full variable domain, in which reference TRBV19 and TRBJ2-7 provide the parts outside the CDR3, is GGIITQTPKFLIGQEGQKLTLKCQQNFNHDTMYWYRQDSGKGLRLIYYSITENDLQKGDLSEGYDASREKKSSFSLTVTSAQKNEMAVFLCASSINRDWGYEQYFGPGTRLTVL.